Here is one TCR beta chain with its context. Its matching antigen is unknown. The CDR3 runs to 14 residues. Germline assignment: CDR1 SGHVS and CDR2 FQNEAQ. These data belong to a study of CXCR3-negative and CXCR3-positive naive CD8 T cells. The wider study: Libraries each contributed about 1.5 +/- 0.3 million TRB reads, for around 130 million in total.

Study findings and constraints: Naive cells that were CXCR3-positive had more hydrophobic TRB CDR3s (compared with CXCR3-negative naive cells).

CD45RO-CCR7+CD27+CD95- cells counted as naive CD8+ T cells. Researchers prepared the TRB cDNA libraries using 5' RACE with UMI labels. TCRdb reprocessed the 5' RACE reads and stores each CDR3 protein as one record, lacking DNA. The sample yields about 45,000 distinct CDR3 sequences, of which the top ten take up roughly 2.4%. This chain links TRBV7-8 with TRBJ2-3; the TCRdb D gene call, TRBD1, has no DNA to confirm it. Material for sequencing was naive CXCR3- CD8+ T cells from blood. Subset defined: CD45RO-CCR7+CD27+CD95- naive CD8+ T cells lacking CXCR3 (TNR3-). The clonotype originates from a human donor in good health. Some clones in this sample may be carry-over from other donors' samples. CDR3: CASSLRLAPGTQYF.